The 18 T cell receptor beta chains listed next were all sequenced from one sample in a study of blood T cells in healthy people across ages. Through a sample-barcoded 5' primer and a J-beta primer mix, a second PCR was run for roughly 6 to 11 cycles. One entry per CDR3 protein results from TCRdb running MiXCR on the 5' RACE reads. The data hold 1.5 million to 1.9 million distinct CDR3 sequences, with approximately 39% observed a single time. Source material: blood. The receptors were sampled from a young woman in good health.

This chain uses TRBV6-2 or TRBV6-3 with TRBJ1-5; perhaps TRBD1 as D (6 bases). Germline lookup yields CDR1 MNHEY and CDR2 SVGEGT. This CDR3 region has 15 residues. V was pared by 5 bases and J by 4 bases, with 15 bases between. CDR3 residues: CASSDSTGPNQPQHF. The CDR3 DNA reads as TGTGCCAGCAGTGATTCGACAGGACCAAATCAGCCCCAGCATTTT.

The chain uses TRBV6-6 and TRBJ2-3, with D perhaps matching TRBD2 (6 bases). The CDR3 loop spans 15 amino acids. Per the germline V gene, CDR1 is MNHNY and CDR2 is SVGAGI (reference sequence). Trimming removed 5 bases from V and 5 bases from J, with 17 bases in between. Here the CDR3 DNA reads TGTGCCAGCAGTGGAGTTTCGGGAGCAGGAGATACGCAGTATTTT. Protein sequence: CASSGVSGAGDTQYF.

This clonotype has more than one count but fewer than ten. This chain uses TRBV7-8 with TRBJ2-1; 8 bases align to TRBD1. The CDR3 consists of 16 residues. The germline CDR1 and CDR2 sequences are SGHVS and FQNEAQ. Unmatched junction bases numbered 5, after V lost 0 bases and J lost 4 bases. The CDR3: CASSLAIGQGYNEQFF. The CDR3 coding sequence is TGTGCCAGCAGCTTAGCGATTGGACAGGGATACAATGAGCAGTTCTTC.

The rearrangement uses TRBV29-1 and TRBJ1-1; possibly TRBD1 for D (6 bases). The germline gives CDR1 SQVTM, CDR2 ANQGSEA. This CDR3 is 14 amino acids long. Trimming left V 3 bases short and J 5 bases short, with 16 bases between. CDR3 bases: TGCAGCGTTGACGGGGCCGGGGGGACAACTGAAGCTTTCTTT. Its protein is CSVDGAGGTTEAFF.

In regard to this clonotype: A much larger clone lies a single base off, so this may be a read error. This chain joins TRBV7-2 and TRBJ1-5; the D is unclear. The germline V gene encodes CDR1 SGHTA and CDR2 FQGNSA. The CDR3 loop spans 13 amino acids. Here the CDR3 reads CAISSDPNQPQHF. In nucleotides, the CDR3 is TGTGCCATCAGCTCCGACCCCAATCAGCCCCAGCATTTT.

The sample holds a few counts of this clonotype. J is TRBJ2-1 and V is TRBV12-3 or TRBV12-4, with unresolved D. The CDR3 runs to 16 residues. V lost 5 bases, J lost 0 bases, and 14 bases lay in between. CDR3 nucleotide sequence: TGTGCCAGCAGTGACACCTTGCGAAGCTCCTACAATGAGCAGTTCTTC. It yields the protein CASSDTLRSSYNEQFF.

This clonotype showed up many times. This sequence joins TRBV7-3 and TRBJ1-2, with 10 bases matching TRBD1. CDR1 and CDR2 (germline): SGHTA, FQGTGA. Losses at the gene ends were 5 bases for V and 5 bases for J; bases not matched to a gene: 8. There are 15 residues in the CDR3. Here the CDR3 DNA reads TGTGCCAGCAGCCCCGGGACAGGGGATACGTATGGCTACACCTTC. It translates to CASSPGTGDTYGYTF.

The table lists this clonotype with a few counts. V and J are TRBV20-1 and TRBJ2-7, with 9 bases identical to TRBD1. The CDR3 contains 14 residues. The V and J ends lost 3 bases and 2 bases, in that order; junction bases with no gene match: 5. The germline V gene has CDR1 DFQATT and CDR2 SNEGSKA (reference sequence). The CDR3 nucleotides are TGCAGTGCTAGGCCGGGACAGGGTACCTACGAGCAGTACTTC. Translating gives CSARPGQGTYEQYF.

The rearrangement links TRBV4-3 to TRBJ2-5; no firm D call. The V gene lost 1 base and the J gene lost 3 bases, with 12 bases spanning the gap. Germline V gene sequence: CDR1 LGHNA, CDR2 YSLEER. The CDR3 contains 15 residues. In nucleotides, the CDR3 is TGCGCCAGCAGCCAAGCTTTTAGGGCAGAAGAGACCCAGTACTTC. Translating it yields CASSQAFRAEETQYF.

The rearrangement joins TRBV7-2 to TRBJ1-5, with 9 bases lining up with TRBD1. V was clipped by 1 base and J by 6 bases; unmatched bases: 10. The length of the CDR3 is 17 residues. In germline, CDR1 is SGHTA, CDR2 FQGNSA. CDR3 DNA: TGTGCCAGCAGCTTAGACTCTTCCGGGACAGGGATTCAGCCCCAGCATTTT. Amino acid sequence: CASSLDSSGTGIQPQHF. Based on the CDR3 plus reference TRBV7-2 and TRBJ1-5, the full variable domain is GAGVSQSPSNKVTEKGKDVELRCDPISGHTALYWYRQSLGQGLEFLIYFQGNSAPDKSGLPSDRFSAERTGGSVSTLTIQRTQQEDSAVYLCASSLDSSGTGIQPQHFGDGTRLSIL.

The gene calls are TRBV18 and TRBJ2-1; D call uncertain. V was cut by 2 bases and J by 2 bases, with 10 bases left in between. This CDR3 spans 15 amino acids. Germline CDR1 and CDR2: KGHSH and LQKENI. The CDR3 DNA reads TGTGCCAGCTCACCAACGCCTGTAACCTACAATGAGCAGTTCTTC. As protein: CASSPTPVTYNEQFF. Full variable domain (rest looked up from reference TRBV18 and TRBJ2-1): NAGVMQNPRHLVRRRGQEARLRCSPMKGHSHVYWYRQLPEEGLKFMVYLQKENIIDESGMPKERFSAEFPKEGPSILRIQQVVRGDSAAYFCASSPTPVTYNEQFFGPGTRLTVL.

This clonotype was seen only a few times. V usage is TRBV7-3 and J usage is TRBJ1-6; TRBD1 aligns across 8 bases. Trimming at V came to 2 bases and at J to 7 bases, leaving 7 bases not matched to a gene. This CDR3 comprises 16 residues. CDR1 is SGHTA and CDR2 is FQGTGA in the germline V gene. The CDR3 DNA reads TGTGCCAGCAGCTTATTAGACAGGGGTCGAAATTCACCCCTCCACTTT. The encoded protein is CASSLLDRGRNSPLHF.

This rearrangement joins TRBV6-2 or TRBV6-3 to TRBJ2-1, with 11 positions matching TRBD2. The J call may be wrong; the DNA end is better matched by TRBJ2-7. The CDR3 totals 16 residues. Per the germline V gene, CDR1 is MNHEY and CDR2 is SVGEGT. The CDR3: CASTLAGGRFYNEQYF. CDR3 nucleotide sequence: TGTGCCAGCACCTTAGCGGGGGGGCGGTTCTACAATGAGCAGTACTTC.

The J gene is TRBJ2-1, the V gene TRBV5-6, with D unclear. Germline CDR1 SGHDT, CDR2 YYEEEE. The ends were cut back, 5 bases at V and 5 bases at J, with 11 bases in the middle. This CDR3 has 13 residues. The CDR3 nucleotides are TGTGCCAGCAGTGCACAGATTGACAATGAGCAGTTCTTC. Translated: CASSAQIDNEQFF.

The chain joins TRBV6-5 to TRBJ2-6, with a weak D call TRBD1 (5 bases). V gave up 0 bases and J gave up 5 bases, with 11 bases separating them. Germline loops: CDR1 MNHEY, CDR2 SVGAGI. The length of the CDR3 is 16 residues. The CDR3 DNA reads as TGTGCCAGCAGTTACTCGCCCAGGGCTAGGGCCAACGTCCTGACTTTC. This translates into CASSYSPRARANVLTF.

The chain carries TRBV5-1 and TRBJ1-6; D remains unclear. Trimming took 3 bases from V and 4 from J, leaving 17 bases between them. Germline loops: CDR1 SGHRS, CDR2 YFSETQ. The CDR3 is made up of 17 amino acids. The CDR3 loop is CASSSGGSTTYNSPLHF. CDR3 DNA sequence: TGCGCCAGCAGCTCGGGAGGATCCACCACTTATAATTCACCCCTCCACTTT. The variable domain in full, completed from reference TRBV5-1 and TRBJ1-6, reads KAGVTQTPRYLIKTRGQQVTLSCSPISGHRSVSWYQQTPGQGLQFLFEYFSETQRNKGNFPGRFSGRQFSNSRSEMNVSTLELGDSALYLCASSSGGSTTYNSPLHFGNGTRLTVT.

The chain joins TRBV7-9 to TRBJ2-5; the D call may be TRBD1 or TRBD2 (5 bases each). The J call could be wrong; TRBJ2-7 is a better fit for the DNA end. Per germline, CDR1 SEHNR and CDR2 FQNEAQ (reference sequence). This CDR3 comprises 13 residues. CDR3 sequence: CASSLIQGDEQYF. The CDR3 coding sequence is TGTGCCAGCAGCTTAATTCAGGGAGACGAGCAGTACTTC.

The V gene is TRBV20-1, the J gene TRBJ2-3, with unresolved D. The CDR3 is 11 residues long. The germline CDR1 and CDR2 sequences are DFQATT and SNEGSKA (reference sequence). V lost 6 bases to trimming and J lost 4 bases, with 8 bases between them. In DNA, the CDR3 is TGCAGTGCCAGTCGTCCAGATACGCAGTATTTT. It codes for CSASRPDTQYF.